This is a list of T cell receptor beta chains from one sample in a study of blood T cell repertoires in COVID-19. Profiling relied on immunoSEQ multiplex PCR, and the TCRdb table lists in-frame clones only, not all of them. The table has 200,000 to 250,000 clones, about 86% seen once. Material for sequencing was peripheral blood. These receptors were taken from a man in his 60s with acute or convalescent COVID-19. CDR3s include the opening cysteine and the closing phenylalanine or tryptophan. The order of the fields is CDR3 DNA, CDR3 protein, D gene, V gene, J gene, clone size. A D gene is named only where the DNA matches it firmly. Where a row states a size, it is once, few, many or the class of an expanded clone; other rows omit it.

TGCGCCACCTCAGAGCGGAGTAGCACAGATACGCAGTATTTT	CATSERSSTDTQYF	-	TRBV5-1	TRBJ2-3	-
TGTGCCAGCAGACCGACAGGGGAGAGCACAGATACGCAGTATTTT	CASRPTGESTDTQYF	TRBD1	TRBV28	TRBJ2-3	-
TGTGCCATCAGTGTTAATCCCCTAGGTAGCCTTAATGAAAAACTGTTTTTT	CAISVNPLGSLNEKLFF	-	TRBV10-3	TRBJ1-4	-
TGTGCCACCAGCAGGGAAGGACAGGGTGTCTACGAGCAGTACTTC	CATSREGQGVYEQYF	TRBD1	TRBV15	TRBJ2-7	-
TGTGCCAGCTCACCGACAGGGGGGACTCACTCTGGAAACACCATATATTTT	CASSPTGGTHSGNTIYF	TRBD1	TRBV18	TRBJ1-3	once
TGCGCCAGCAGCCAGGAGACTAGCTTCGCTTACAATGAGCAGTTCTTC	CASSQETSFAYNEQFF	TRBD2	TRBV4-1	TRBJ2-1	-
TGTGCCAGCAGCTTACACTCCTACGAGCAGTACTTC	CASSLHSYEQYF	-	TRBV7-2	TRBJ2-7	-
TGTGCCAGCAGTGAAATTAGCGGGAGGGCGGAGACCCAGTACTTC	CASSEISGRAETQYF	TRBD2	TRBV6-1	TRBJ2-5	-
TGTGCCAGCAGCCAAGCCATTGGGCAGTCCTACGAGCAGTACTTC	CASSQAIGQSYEQYF	-	TRBV3-1/TRBV3-2	TRBJ2-7	-
TGTGCCAGCAGCTCCCCGCCGGGGGGAGTTGAAGCTTTCTTT	CASSSPPGGVEAFF	-	TRBV5-4	TRBJ1-1	-
TGTGCCAGCAGCTTAAGGGACAGGGGTGAAAAACTGTTTTTT	CASSLRDRGEKLFF	TRBD1	TRBV7-3	TRBJ1-4	-
TGTGCCTGGAGTGGGACAACCGATCAGCCCCAGCATTTT	CAWSGTTDQPQHF	-	TRBV30	TRBJ1-5	-
TGTGCCAGCAGCTCCCCCCGCGGGGTATCCGCTGAAGCTTTCTTT	CASSSPRGVSAEAFF	-	TRBV5-4	TRBJ1-1	-
TGCGCCAGCAGTGAATGGGGCGCTTCACCCCTCCACTTT	CASSEWGASPLHF	-	TRBV10-2	TRBJ1-6	-
TGTGCCAGCAGCCAAGGGACAGGGGAGTGGCAGCCCCAGCATTTT	CASSQGTGEWQPQHF	TRBD1	TRBV3-1/TRBV3-2	TRBJ1-5	-
TGTGCCAGCAGCTTAGTGGGGCCTAGCGGGTTTTCCTACGAGCAGTACTTC	CASSLVGPSGFSYEQYF	TRBD2	TRBV7-2	TRBJ2-7	-
TGTGCCAGCAGAGCGGGGGGCTCTGGGGCCAACGTCCTGACTTTC	CASRAGGSGANVLTF	TRBD2	TRBV6-5	TRBJ2-6	-
TGTGCCAGCACCTTCGGGACACTTAATTCACCCCTCCACTTT	CASTFGTLNSPLHF	-	TRBV3-1/TRBV3-2	TRBJ1-6	-
TGTGCCAGCAGCTTAACCGGGACTAGCGGGATCCACAATGAGCAGTTCTTC	CASSLTGTSGIHNEQFF	TRBD2	TRBV13	TRBJ2-1	-